This passage covers 8 T cell receptor beta chains from one sample sequenced in a study of PD-1 blockade in classical Hodgkin lymphoma. As for time point: cycle 4 day 1 (C4D1), after more than 5 weeks of nivolumab. Every patient was affected by relapse after autologous stem cell transplantation, while exposure to brentuximab vedotin was not uniform. Sequenced by immunoSEQ multiplex PCR; TCRdb stores in-frame clones only, minus some. The table shows around 17,000 clones, with over 60% occurring only once. This sample comprised peripheral blood mononuclear cells (PBMCs), obtained before the fourth cycle of nivolumab. These TCRs come from a human donor with classical Hodgkin lymphoma.

The chain uses TRBV11-2 and TRBJ2-3; D is ambiguous. The germline V gene has CDR1 SGHAT and CDR2 FQNNGV. The length of the CDR3 is 15 residues. V gave up 1 base and J gave up 2 bases, with 10 bases separating them. The CDR3 nucleotides read TGTGCCAGCAGCTTAGCATCAGCCCACACAGATACGCAGTATTTT. Translation: CASSLASAHTDTQYF.

The chain is built from TRBV28 and TRBJ1-3; D uncertain. Germline CDR1 is MDHEN and CDR2 is SYDVKM. The CDR3 spans 17 residues. Trimming pared 0 bases from V and 0 bases from J, leaving 12 bases between. CDR3 sequence: CASSLWSRTSSGNTIYF. CDR3 nucleotides: TGTGCCAGCAGTTTATGGAGTAGGACTAGCTCTGGAAACACCATATATTTT.

V usage is TRBV19 and J usage is TRBJ2-7, with TRBD1 matching over 8 bases. V was clipped by 3 bases and J by 3 bases; unmatched bases: 7. In germline, CDR1 is LNHDA, CDR2 SQIVND (reference sequence). The CDR3 runs 15 residues. The CDR3 DNA is TGTGCCAGTAGTATGAAGGGACAGGCCAACTACGAGCAGTACTTC. It translates to CASSMKGQANYEQYF.

Written as DNA, the CDR3 is TGTGCCAGTAGTATAACACCGGGACTAGCGGGAGAGGATACGCAGTATTTT. This codes for CASSITPGLAGEDTQYF. V usage is TRBV19 and J usage is TRBJ2-3, with 14 bases lining up with TRBD2. V lost 2 bases and J lost 6; bases outside the gene matches: 7. The CDR3 runs 17 residues. Germline CDR1 and CDR2: LNHDA and SQIVND (reference sequence).

The chain is built from TRBV4-1 and TRBJ2-5; D unclear. Trimming took off 0 bases at V and 5 bases at J, with 4 bases between the two ends. The CDR3 is made up of 12 amino acids. Germline V gene data show CDR1 as MGHRA and CDR2 as YSYEKL. In nucleotides, the CDR3 is TGCGCCAGCAGCCAAGATCAGGAGACCCAGTACTTC. Its protein product is CASSQDQETQYF.

CDR3 DNA sequence: TGCGCCAGCAGTGAGCCGGGGCTAGGGAATGAAAAACTGTTTTTT. Translation: CASSEPGLGNEKLFF. The rearrangement links TRBV10-2 to TRBJ1-4, with a weak D call TRBD1 (5 bases). The CDR3 spans 15 residues. V lost 2 bases, J lost 5 bases, and 12 bases lay in between. Germline V lookup: CDR1 WSHSY, CDR2 SAAADI.

The V and J genes are TRBV5-4 and TRBJ2-5; D possibly corresponds to TRBD1 (6 bases). From germline, CDR1 is SGHNT and CDR2 YYREEE (reference sequence). The V end was cut by 4 bases, the J end by 0 bases, with 16 bases between. CDR3 size: 16 residues. CDR3 bases: TGTGCCAGCAGCGGAACAGGGTTGACCAACCAAGAGACCCAGTACTTC. This codes for CASSGTGLTNQETQYF.

J is TRBJ1-1 and V is TRBV5-8; 11 positions match TRBD1. Germline V gene sequence: CDR1 SGHTS, CDR2 YDEGEE. Trimming cost V 4 bases and J 0 bases; bases outside gene matches: 8. CDR3 length equals 17 residues. CDR3 loop: CASSLQGQGGLNTEAFF. In DNA form, the CDR3 reads TGTGCCAGCAGCCTGCAGGGACAGGGGGGATTGAACACTGAAGCTTTCTTT.